This T cell receptor beta chain was captured by sequencing in a study of cytomegalovirus exposure and HLA in healthy donors. Findings of the study overall: Later analysis showed most CMV-associated TCR beta chains appearing HLA-restricted. Exclusion applied to some V segments, including TRBV6-2 and TRBV6-3, as they were indistinguishable. HLA alleles showed associations with approximately 15,000 TCR beta sequences in a later analysis, at a 0.05 false discovery rate.

The PCR used 60 Vbeta and 13 Jbeta primers. Using immunoSEQ multiplex PCR, the repertoire was profiled, and TCRdb retains in-frame clones only, with some absent. The data show 180,000 or so clones, 65% to 85% seen once. A remark on this clone: Antigen specificity is unknown. The junction does not match germline at one end; this may be a read error.

Donors consisted of healthy bone marrow donors. Germline CDR1 SGHTS, CDR2 YDEGEE. This CDR3 is 18 amino acids long. The chain combines TRBV5-8 with TRBJ2-7; D ambiguous. The receptor's source is a girl under 18 in good health and CMV-seropositive. The specimen sequenced was PBMCs. CDR3 protein: CASNLGDIRTSAYYEQYF. CDR3 nucleotide sequence: TGTGCCAGCAACTTGGGTGACATCAGAACGTCTGCTTACTACGAGCAGTACTTC. Supplemented by reference TRBV5-8 and TRBJ2-7, the full variable domain reads EAGVTQSPTHLIKTRGQQATLRCSPISGHTSVYWYQQALGLGLQFLLWYDEGEERNRGNFPPRFSGRQFPNYSSELNVNALELEDSALYLCASNLGDIRTSAYYEQYFGPGTRLTVT.